These T cell receptor beta chains were read from a single sample in a study of blood T cell repertoires in COVID-19. Measured with immunoSEQ multiplex PCR; TCRdb has only the in-frame clones, and not every one. The sample has 250,000 to 400,000 clones; 85% to 90% are singletons. The sequencing sample was made of peripheral blood. Every receptor here comes from a woman in her twenties or thirties with COVID-19, enrolled during active disease. CDR3s include the opening cysteine and the closing phenylalanine or tryptophan. A D gene is named only where the DNA matches it firmly.

d_call: TRBD2; cdr3_length: 14; v_call: TRBV10-3; j_call: TRBJ2-7; cdr3_aa: CAISESEGRGEQYF
d_call: TRBD1; cdr3_length: 18; v_call: TRBV5-1; j_call: TRBJ2-6; cdr3_aa: CASSRDRGLSSGANVLTF
d_call: TRBD1; cdr3_length: 15; v_call: TRBV5-1; j_call: TRBJ2-1; cdr3_aa: CASSLRTGDSNEQFF
d_call: TRBD1; cdr3_length: 13; v_call: TRBV2; j_call: TRBJ1-2; cdr3_aa: CASSTGTGYGYTF
d_call: .; cdr3_length: 17; v_call: TRBV6-4; j_call: TRBJ2-5; cdr3_aa: CASSGLSPAGVQETQYF
d_call: .; cdr3_length: 14; v_call: TRBV7-9; j_call: TRBJ1-4; cdr3_aa: CASSLQGWDEKLFF
d_call: .; cdr3_length: 16; v_call: TRBV13; j_call: TRBJ2-1; cdr3_aa: CASSSNSASSYNEQFF
d_call: TRBD1; cdr3_length: 16; v_call: TRBV12-5; j_call: TRBJ1-1; cdr3_aa: CASGLVNGQGATEAFF
d_call: TRBD2; cdr3_length: 16; v_call: TRBV6-2/TRBV6-3; j_call: TRBJ2-3; cdr3_aa: CASSYSDSGTPDTQYF
d_call: .; cdr3_length: 15; v_call: TRBV11-3; j_call: TRBJ1-1; cdr3_aa: CASSLDGTKNTEAFF
d_call: TRBD1; cdr3_length: 17; v_call: TRBV13; j_call: TRBJ1-1; cdr3_aa: CASSHPYRGRRNTEAFF
d_call: .; cdr3_length: 15; v_call: TRBV7-9; j_call: TRBJ1-2; cdr3_aa: CASSPTGFMGRGYTF
d_call: TRBD1; cdr3_length: 19; v_call: TRBV6-1; j_call: TRBJ1-3; cdr3_aa: CASSEIGQWGQSSGNTIYF
d_call: TRBD1; cdr3_length: 16; v_call: TRBV19; j_call: TRBJ1-5; cdr3_aa: CASSGTGALGGQPQHF
d_call: .; cdr3_length: 15; v_call: TRBV5-1; j_call: TRBJ2-7; cdr3_aa: CASRPTGTPNYEQYF
d_call: .; cdr3_length: 12; v_call: TRBV6-1; j_call: TRBJ1-5; cdr3_aa: CASSELYQPQHF
d_call: .; cdr3_length: 12; v_call: TRBV11-2; j_call: TRBJ2-5; cdr3_aa: CASSLLRGTQYF
d_call: .; cdr3_length: 16; v_call: TRBV19; j_call: TRBJ2-7; cdr3_aa: CASSMDGQNPMRARYF
d_call: TRBD2; cdr3_length: 18; v_call: TRBV7-6; j_call: TRBJ2-7; cdr3_aa: CASSLVASGRLGVYEQYF
d_call: .; cdr3_length: 12; v_call: TRBV20-1; j_call: TRBJ2-3; cdr3_aa: CSASLGEDTQYF
d_call: .; cdr3_length: 13; v_call: TRBV12-3/TRBV12-4; j_call: TRBJ1-4; cdr3_aa: CASSPLLNEKLFF
d_call: TRBD2; cdr3_length: 14; v_call: TRBV2; j_call: TRBJ2-5; cdr3_aa: CASRGEGRGETQYF
d_call: TRBD2; cdr3_length: 18; v_call: TRBV9; j_call: TRBJ2-1; cdr3_aa: CASSAAGVLAGLDNEQFF
d_call: .; cdr3_length: 14; v_call: TRBV18; j_call: TRBJ2-2; cdr3_aa: CASSQDSNTGELFF
d_call: .; cdr3_length: 14; v_call: TRBV7-9; j_call: TRBJ1-2; cdr3_aa: CASSLPGSGYGYTF
d_call: TRBD1; cdr3_length: 20; v_call: TRBV28; j_call: TRBJ2-6; cdr3_aa: CASSLFPGTGALSGANVLTF
d_call: .; cdr3_length: 13; v_call: TRBV7-9; j_call: TRBJ1-3; cdr3_aa: CASTSRERNTIYF
d_call: .; cdr3_length: 14; v_call: TRBV5-1; j_call: TRBJ2-5; cdr3_aa: CASSLGLGRETQYF
d_call: .; cdr3_length: 15; v_call: TRBV5-4; j_call: TRBJ2-7; cdr3_aa: CASSPEGRAYGEQYF
d_call: TRBD2; cdr3_length: 17; v_call: TRBV30; j_call: TRBJ2-7; cdr3_aa: CAWSLPPSGRLSYEQYF
d_call: .; cdr3_length: 14; v_call: TRBV5-1; j_call: TRBJ2-5; cdr3_aa: CASSVGTQRETQYF
d_call: TRBD2; cdr3_length: 17; v_call: TRBV28; j_call: TRBJ2-7; cdr3_aa: CASISLRSTSGIHEQYF
d_call: TRBD1; cdr3_length: 15; v_call: TRBV6-5; j_call: TRBJ2-1; cdr3_aa: CASRPTGGFYNEQFF
d_call: .; cdr3_length: 13; v_call: TRBV19; j_call: TRBJ1-5; cdr3_aa: CASSAQGNQPQHF
d_call: .; cdr3_length: 14; v_call: TRBV9; j_call: TRBJ1-4; cdr3_aa: CASGKSSMHEKLFF
d_call: .; cdr3_length: 14; v_call: TRBV28; j_call: TRBJ1-1; cdr3_aa: CASLGGVTRGEAFF
d_call: TRBD1; cdr3_length: 16; v_call: TRBV30; j_call: TRBJ2-7; cdr3_aa: CAWMAPWDRANYEQYF
d_call: TRBD2; cdr3_length: 16; v_call: TRBV6-4; j_call: TRBJ2-2; cdr3_aa: CASSDRAGGVTGELFF
d_call: .; cdr3_length: 15; v_call: TRBV19; j_call: TRBJ1-1; cdr3_aa: CASSIDAGENTEAFF